One sample yielded the 19 T cell receptor beta chains listed below, sequenced in a study of cytomegalovirus exposure and HLA in healthy donors. In the PCR, 60 Vbeta and 13 Jbeta primers were used. The data were produced by immunoSEQ multiplex PCR, yet TCRdb's version contains in-frame clones alone and is incomplete. The sample includes around 140,000 clones, 9.7% of them seen just once. The sequenced sample was PBMCs. The receptors here all came from a man in his fifties in good health and CMV-seronegative.

This clone was seen only a few times. The genes are TRBV9 and TRBJ2-1; D possibly corresponds to TRBD2 (6 bases). Trimming left V 2 bases short and J 4 bases short, with 13 bases between. Germline CDR1 reads SGDLS; CDR2 reads YYNGEE. This CDR3 is 15 amino acids long. The CDR3 DNA sequence: TGTGCCAGCAGCGTTAGCGGCGTAATATACAATGAGCAGTTCTTC. Protein: CASSVSGVIYNEQFF.

The chain links TRBV6-1 to TRBJ2-1; possible D gene TRBD2, 7 bases. Germline-derived CDR1 and CDR2 are MNHNS and SASEGT. The CDR3 is 14 amino acids. V lost 2 bases and J 5 bases, leaving 10 bases between the germline ends. CDR3 DNA sequence: TGTGCCAGCAGTGAAAGGGGGGGAGACAATGAGCAGTTCTTC. It yields the protein CASSERGGDNEQFF.

The chain has TRBV7-3 and TRBJ2-5; D is perhaps TRBD2 (6 bases). The CDR3 is made up of 15 amino acids. With 2 bases removed from V and 4 bases from J, the gap between germline ends came to 14 bases. The germline gives CDR1 SGHTA, CDR2 FQGTGA. CDR3: CASSLLGSVGETQYF. The CDR3 DNA follows: TGTGCCAGCAGCTTACTCGGGAGCGTAGGAGAGACCCAGTACTTC.

The rearrangement joins TRBV7-9 to TRBJ1-3; TRBD1 agrees at 8 bases. After removal of 5 bases from V and 2 bases from J, the junction contained 5 bases not matched to a gene. The CDR3 runs to 15 residues. Germline CDR1 reads SEHNR; CDR2 reads FQNEAQ (reference sequence). The CDR3 is CASSPTGGAGNTIYF. CDR3 nucleotides: TGTGCCAGCAGCCCAACAGGGGGTGCTGGAAACACCATATATTTT.

The rearrangement uses TRBV14 and TRBJ2-7, with TRBD1 matching 11 bases. From germline, CDR1 is SGHDN and CDR2 FVKESK. J was trimmed by 6 bases and V by 6 bases; bases with no gene match: 7. CDR3 length: 14 amino acids. CDR3 amino acids: CASSMDRGPSEQYF. As DNA, the CDR3 is TGTGCCAGCAGTATGGACAGGGGGCCCAGCGAGCAGTACTTC.

A few counts support this clone. The gene calls are TRBV1 and TRBJ2-7; the DNA was not compared with TRBD2, the D call given in the table. TRBV1 is classified as a pseudogene. The CDR3 length is 16 residues. The CDR3 sequence: CTSSQGLAGAPYEQYF. CDR3 in DNA: TGCACCAGCAGCCAAGGGCTAGCGGGAGCCCCCTACGAGCAGTACTTC.

This clone was recorded a few times. The V call is TRBV25-1, the J call TRBJ1-5; possibly TRBD1 for D (5 bases). CDR1 MGHDK and CDR2 SYGVNS come from the germline V gene. The CDR3 has 13 amino acids. Trimming cost V 5 bases and J 5 bases, with 10 bases left between them. The DNA of the CDR3 is TGTGCCAGCAGTCCCCAGGGCTATCAGCCCCAGCATTTT. Translating gives CASSPQGYQPQHF.

The genes are TRBV6-5 and TRBJ1-2; 10 bases map to TRBD1. Germline CDR1 reads MNHEY; CDR2 reads SVGAGI. The CDR3 runs to 16 residues. V dropped 2 bases and J dropped 4; count of bases not matched to a gene: 7. Written as DNA, the CDR3 is TGTGCCAGCAGTTACGTCGGTGGGACAGGGGCCTATGGCTACACCTTC. It encodes CASSYVGGTGAYGYTF.

This clone has a handful of counts. The genes are TRBV6-1 and TRBJ2-1; 9 bases map to TRBD2. The CDR3 length is 18 residues. V was pared by 2 bases and J by 5 bases, with 13 bases of the junction left unmatched. CDR1 is MNHNS, CDR2 SASEGT, per germline. The CDR3 DNA follows: TGTGCCAGCAGTGAATTTCGGACTAGCGCGCAGTGGAACAATGAGCAGTTCTTC. Protein sequence: CASSEFRTSAQWNNEQFF.

This clone was observed a handful of times. For the CDR3, the DNA is TGTGCCAGCAGCTCCCCCAGCTCCTACAATGAGCAGTTCTTC. This gives the protein CASSSPSSYNEQFF. The chain links TRBV11-2 to TRBJ2-1; D is unclear. The CDR3 covers 14 residues. Between the trimmed V and J ends, which lost 4 bases and 0 bases, there was a span of 7 bases. Germline V CDR1 and CDR2: SGHAT, FQNNGV.

This CDR3 is CASRRFDTDTQYF. The CDR3 DNA reads as TGTGCCAGCAGGAGGTTTGACACAGATACGCAGTATTTT. The V call is TRBV7-9, the J call TRBJ2-3; D not resolved. This CDR3 is built from 13 residues. Deletions cut 6 bases from V and 2 bases from J, with 9 bases between. Per germline, CDR1 SEHNR and CDR2 FQNEAQ (reference sequence).

This clone has just a few counts. CDR3 sequence reads: CASSLTEGPYSPLHF. CDR3 nucleotides: TGTGCCAGCAGCTTGACGGAGGGTCCGTATTCACCCCTCCACTTT. The chain carries TRBV5-4 and TRBJ1-6; D remains unclear. Germline CDR1 SGHNT, CDR2 YYREEE (reference sequence). This CDR3 is built from 15 residues. Trimming shortened V by 1 base and J by 8 bases, and 13 bases separated the two germline ends.

The chain is built from TRBV11-2 and TRBJ1-1, with D hard to call. V lost 1 base, J lost 3 bases, and 9 bases lay in between. The length of the CDR3 is 14 residues. Germline values: CDR1 SGHAT, CDR2 FQNNGV. Here the CDR3 DNA reads TGTGCCAGCAGCTTAGCGGTAGTGGACACTGAAGCTTTCTTT. This gives the protein CASSLAVVDTEAFF.

The V and J genes are TRBV7-2 and TRBJ2-3; 9 bases map to TRBD2. The CDR3 runs 16 residues. The germline gives CDR1 SGHTA, CDR2 FQGNSA. The V and J ends lost 2 bases and 1 base, in that order; junction bases with no gene match: 4. CDR3 protein: CASSLNLAGRTDTQYF. DNA of the CDR3: TGTGCCAGCAGCTTAAACCTAGCGGGACGCACAGATACGCAGTATTTT. The whole variable domain, remainder taken from reference TRBV7-2 and TRBJ2-3, is GAGVSQSPSNKVTEKGKDVELRCDPISGHTALYWYRQSLGQGLEFLIYFQGNSAPDKSGLPSDRFSAERTGGSVSTLTIQRTQQEDSAVYLCASSLNLAGRTDTQYFGPGTRLTVL.

This clone has just a few counts. This chain uses TRBV2 with TRBJ1-4, with D possibly TRBD1 on 5 matching bases. The CDR3 runs to 16 residues. Germline V gene data show CDR1 as SNHLY and CDR2 as FYNNEI. V was clipped by 5 bases and J by 5 bases, with 18 bases between them. The CDR3 reads CASSRNPQRDNEKLFF. As DNA, the CDR3 is TGTGCCAGCAGTCGAAATCCTCAGCGGGACAATGAAAAACTGTTTTTT.

The gene calls are TRBV20-1 and TRBJ2-3; a possible D gene is TRBD1 (5 bases). Germline V gene sequence: CDR1 DFQATT, CDR2 SNEGSKA (reference sequence). The CDR3 length is 11 residues. The ends were cut back, 7 bases at V and 4 bases at J, with 9 bases in the middle. The CDR3 region has the DNA TGCAGTGTAGGGGCGGCAGATACGCAGTATTTT. This codes for CSVGAADTQYF.

In regard to this clone: An end of the junction does not agree with germline; a read error may underlie this. V gene TRBV6-5 combines with J gene TRBJ2-7, with D hard to call. In germline, CDR1 is MNHEY, CDR2 SVGAGI. The CDR3 loop spans 11 amino acids. The CDR3 nucleotides are TGTGCCAGCAGTTTCTCCAACGAGCAGTACTTC. Translating gives CASSFSNEQYF.

This clone has more than one count but fewer than ten. The genes are TRBV6-5 and TRBJ1-4, with a tentative D call TRBD1 (6 bases). The CDR3 runs 16 residues. Germline V gene sequence: CDR1 MNHEY, CDR2 SVGAGI. V was shortened by 0 bases and J by 6 bases, with 14 bases between the two germline ends. The CDR3 coding sequence is TGTGCCAGCAGTTACTCGGGCGGGGGGCGGCATGAAAAACTGTTTTTT. It is translated as CASSYSGGGRHEKLFF.

This clone was picked up a small number of times. CDR3 in amino acids: CASSRDRAGGANVLTF. The CDR3 DNA is TGTGCCAGCAGCCGGGACAGGGCCGGAGGGGCCAACGTCCTGACTTTC. V usage is TRBV7-2 and J usage is TRBJ2-6, with 9 bases fitting TRBD1. The CDR3 totals 16 residues. The V gene end was trimmed by 5 bases and the J gene end by 4 bases; junction bases not matched to a gene: 6. Germline V gene data show CDR1 as SGHTA and CDR2 as FQGNSA. Together with reference TRBV7-2 and TRBJ2-6, the CDR3 gives the full variable domain: GAGVSQSPSNKVTEKGKDVELRCDPISGHTALYWYRQSLGQGLEFLIYFQGNSAPDKSGLPSDRFSAERTGGSVSTLTIQRTQQEDSAVYLCASSRDRAGGANVLTFGAGSRLTVL.